Following are 5 T cell receptor beta chains from one sample sequenced in a study of cytomegalovirus exposure and HLA in healthy donors. PCR used 60 Vbeta primers and 13 Jbeta primers. The assay was immunoSEQ multiplex PCR, and TCRdb's table has in-frame clones only and misses some. The repertoire holds more than 150,000 clones, approximately 88% seen once, with 0.2% to 0.3% in the top ten. Specimen: PBMCs. These receptors were collected from a boy aged 10-17 years in good health and CMV-seronegative.

Only a few counts were recorded for this clone. The chain has TRBV6-1 and TRBJ2-7; D not resolved. The V gene's germline CDR1 is MNHNS and CDR2 SASEGT. The CDR3 sequence is 11 residues long. V lost 2 bases and J 4 bases, leaving 3 bases between the germline ends. The CDR3 spells CASSEPYEQYF. The CDR3 region has the DNA TGTGCCAGCAGTGAACCGTACGAGCAGTACTTC.

V gene TRBV5-1 combines with J gene TRBJ2-7; 11 nucleotides line up with TRBD1. Germline V gene data show CDR1 as SGHRS and CDR2 as YFSETQ. V trimming: 0 bases; J trimming: 7 bases; junction bases outside the gene matches: 6. The CDR3 has 15 amino acids. The CDR3 spells CASSLDGQGAREQYF. The CDR3 region has the DNA TGCGCCAGCAGCTTGGATGGACAGGGGGCGAGGGAGCAGTACTTC.

This sequence joins TRBV6-6 and TRBJ1-2; the match to TRBD1 covers 8 bases. In germline, CDR1 is MNHNY, CDR2 SVGAGI (reference sequence). The CDR3 is 15 residues long. Germline trimming cut 7 bases from V and 2 bases from J; bases unmatched to any gene: 9. CDR3 coding DNA: TGTGCCAGCATTTTCCGACAGGGGACGAACTATGGCTACACCTTC. Translating it yields CASIFRQGTNYGYTF.

This clone turned up a few times. V gene TRBV7-9 combines with J gene TRBJ2-7; 14 nucleotides match TRBD2. Germline lookup yields CDR1 SEHNR and CDR2 FQNEAQ (reference sequence). Unmatched junction bases numbered 8, after V lost 4 bases and J lost 3 bases. The CDR3 spans 17 residues. CDR3: CASSSPGTSGGRYEQYF. For the CDR3, the DNA is TGTGCCAGCAGCTCCCCCGGGACTAGCGGGGGCCGCTACGAGCAGTACTTC.

In nucleotides, the CDR3 is TGTGCCAGCAGCGGGAGCGGTACTGAAGCTTTCTTT. This encodes CASSGSGTEAFF. This sequence joins TRBV6-5 and TRBJ1-1, with no clear D. Germline CDR1 MNHEY, CDR2 SVGAGI. V was trimmed by 6 bases and J by 5 bases, leaving 10 bases between them. This CDR3 has 12 amino acids.